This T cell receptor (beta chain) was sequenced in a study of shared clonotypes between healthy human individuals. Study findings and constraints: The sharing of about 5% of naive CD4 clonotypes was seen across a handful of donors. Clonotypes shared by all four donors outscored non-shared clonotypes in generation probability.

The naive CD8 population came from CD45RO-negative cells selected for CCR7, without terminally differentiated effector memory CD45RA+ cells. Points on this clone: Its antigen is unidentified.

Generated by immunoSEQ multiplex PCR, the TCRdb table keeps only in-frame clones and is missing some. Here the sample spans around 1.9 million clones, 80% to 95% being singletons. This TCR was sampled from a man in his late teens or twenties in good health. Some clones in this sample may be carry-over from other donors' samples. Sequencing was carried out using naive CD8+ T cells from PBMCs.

The CDR3: CASSQDLRGYTEAFF. CDR3 DNA: TGTGCCAGCAGCCAAGATCTGAGAGGGTACACTGAAGCTTTCTTT. The chain recombines TRBV4-2 with TRBJ1-1; D remains unclear. The CDR3 length is 15 residues. CDR1 is LGHNA and CDR2 is YNFKEQ in the germline V gene. V was trimmed by 0 bases and J by 3 bases, leaving 11 bases between them.